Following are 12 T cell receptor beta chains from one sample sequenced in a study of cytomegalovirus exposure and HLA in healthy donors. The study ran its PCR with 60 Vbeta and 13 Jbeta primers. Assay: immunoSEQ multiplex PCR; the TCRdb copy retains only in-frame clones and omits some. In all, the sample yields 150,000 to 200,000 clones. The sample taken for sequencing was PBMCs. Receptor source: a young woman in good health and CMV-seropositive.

CDR3: CASSLEAASTDTQYF. The CDR3 DNA is TGCGCCAGCAGCTTGGAAGCGGCGAGCACAGATACGCAGTATTTT. The V and J genes are TRBV5-1 and TRBJ2-3; D may be TRBD2 (5 bases). The V end lost 0 bases, the J end lost 0 bases, and 8 bases lay between the germline ends. The CDR3 is 15 amino acids. Germline V gene sequence: CDR1 SGHRS, CDR2 YFSETQ.

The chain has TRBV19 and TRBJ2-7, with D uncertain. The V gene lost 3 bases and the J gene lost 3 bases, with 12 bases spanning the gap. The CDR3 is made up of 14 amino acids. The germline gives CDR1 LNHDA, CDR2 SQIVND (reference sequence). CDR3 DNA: TGTGCCAGTAGTATTGCTCCGCAGATCTACGAGCAGTACTTC. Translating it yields CASSIAPQIYEQYF.

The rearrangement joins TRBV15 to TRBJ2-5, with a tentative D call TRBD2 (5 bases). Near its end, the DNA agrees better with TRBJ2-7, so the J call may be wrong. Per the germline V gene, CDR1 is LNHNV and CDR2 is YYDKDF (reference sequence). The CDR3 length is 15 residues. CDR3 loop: CATSLGGLDSYEQYF. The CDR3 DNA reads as TGTGCCACCAGCTTAGGCGGACTCGACTCCTACGAGCAGTACTTC.

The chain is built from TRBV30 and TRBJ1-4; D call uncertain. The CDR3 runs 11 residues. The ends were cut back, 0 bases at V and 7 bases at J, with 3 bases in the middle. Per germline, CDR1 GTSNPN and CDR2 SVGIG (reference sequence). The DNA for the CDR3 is TGTGCCTGGAGTGTCGGTGAAAAACTGTTTTTT. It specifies CAWSVGEKLFF. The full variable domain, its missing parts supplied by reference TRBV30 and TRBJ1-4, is SQTIHQWPATLVQPVGSPLSLECTVEGTSNPNLYWYRQAAGRGLQLLFYSVGIGQISSEVPQNLSASRPQDRQFILSSKKLLLSDSGFYLCAWSVGEKLFFGSGTQLSVL.

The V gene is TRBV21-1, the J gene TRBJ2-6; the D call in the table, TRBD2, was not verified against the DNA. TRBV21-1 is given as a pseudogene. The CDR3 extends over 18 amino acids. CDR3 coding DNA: TGTGCCAGCAGCAAAGGATGGCAGGCGGCGGGTGGGGCCAACGTCCTGACTTTC. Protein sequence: CASSKGWQAAGGANVLTF.

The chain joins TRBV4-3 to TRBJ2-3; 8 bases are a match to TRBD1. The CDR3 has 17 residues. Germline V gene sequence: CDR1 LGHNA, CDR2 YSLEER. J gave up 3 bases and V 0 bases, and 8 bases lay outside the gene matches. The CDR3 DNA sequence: TGCGCCAGCAGCCAAGATAGGACAGGGCTGGCAACAGATACGCAGTATTTT. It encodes CASSQDRTGLATDTQYF.

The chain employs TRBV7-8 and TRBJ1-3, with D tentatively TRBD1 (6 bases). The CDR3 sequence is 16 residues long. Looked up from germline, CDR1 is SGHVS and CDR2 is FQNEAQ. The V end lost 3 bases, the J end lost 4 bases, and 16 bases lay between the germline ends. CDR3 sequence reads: CASSFSGRTVGNTIYF. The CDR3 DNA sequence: TGTGCCAGCAGCTTTTCCGGGAGGACAGTCGGAAACACCATATATTTT.

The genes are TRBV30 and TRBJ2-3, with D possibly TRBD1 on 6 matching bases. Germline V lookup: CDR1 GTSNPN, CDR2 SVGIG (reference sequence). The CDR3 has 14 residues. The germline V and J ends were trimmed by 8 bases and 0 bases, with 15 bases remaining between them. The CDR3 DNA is TGTGCCACACACTACAGGGAAAGCACAGATACGCAGTATTTT. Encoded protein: CATHYRESTDTQYF.

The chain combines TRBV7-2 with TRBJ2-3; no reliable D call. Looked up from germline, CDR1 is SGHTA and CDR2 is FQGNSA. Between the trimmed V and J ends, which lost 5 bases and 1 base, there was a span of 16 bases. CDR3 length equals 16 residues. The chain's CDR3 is CASSPPRDGGTDTQYF. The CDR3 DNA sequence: TGTGCCAGCAGCCCCCCACGAGACGGAGGCACAGATACGCAGTATTTT.

The CDR3 loop reads CASSGRTATNEKLFF. The CDR3 DNA reads TGTGCCAGCAGCGGCAGGACAGCAACTAATGAAAAACTGTTTTTT. The chain has TRBV7-2 and TRBJ1-4; perhaps TRBD1 as D (6 bases). The CDR3 spans 15 residues. Trimming left V 5 bases short and J 0 bases short, with 10 bases between. The germline gives CDR1 SGHTA, CDR2 FQGNSA.

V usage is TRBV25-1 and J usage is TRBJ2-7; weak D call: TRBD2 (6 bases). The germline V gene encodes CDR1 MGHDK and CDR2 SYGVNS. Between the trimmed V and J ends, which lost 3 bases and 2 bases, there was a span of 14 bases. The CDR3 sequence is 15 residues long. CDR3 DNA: TGTGCCAGCAGTGACACGACTAGAGCGACCTACGAGCAGTACTTC. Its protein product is CASSDTTRATYEQYF.

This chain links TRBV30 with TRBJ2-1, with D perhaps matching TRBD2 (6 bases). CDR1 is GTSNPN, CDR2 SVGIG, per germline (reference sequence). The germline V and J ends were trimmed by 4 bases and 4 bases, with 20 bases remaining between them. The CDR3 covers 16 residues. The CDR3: CAWKRLPAGIYNEQFF. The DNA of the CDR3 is TGTGCCTGGAAACGCCTCCCGGCGGGGATTTACAATGAGCAGTTCTTC.